These 32 T cell receptor beta chains originate from one sample sequenced in a study of CD8+ T cells in alopecia areata. Described treatment: oral pan-JAK inhibitor, 5-10 mg twice daily. Extraction of RNA preceded its reverse transcription into cDNA, which served as the sequencing template. Generated by immunoSEQ multiplex PCR, the TCRdb table keeps only in-frame clones and is missing some. The data contain 120,000 to 150,000 clones, approximately 85% of them singletons. The specimen comprised CD8+ T cells sorted from blood, sampled at week 4, from a patient treated with tofacitinib. The receptors stem from a human donor with alopecia areata.

The rearrangement uses TRBV13 and TRBJ2-1; 8 positions match TRBD2. Germline CDR1 is PRHDT and CDR2 is FYEKMQ (reference sequence). The length of the CDR3 is 16 residues. J gave up 2 bases and V 5 bases, and 8 bases lay outside the gene matches. The CDR3: CASSPRAGEAYNEQFF. CDR3 nucleotide sequence: TGTGCCAGCAGCCCAAGAGCGGGGGAGGCCTACAATGAGCAGTTCTTC.

The rearrangement uses TRBV7-2 and TRBJ2-7, with 9 nucleotides matching TRBD2. Germline V gene lookup returns CDR1 SGHTA and CDR2 FQGNSA. CDR3 length: 15 residues. V lost 5 bases, J lost 2 bases, and 7 bases stayed unmatched. The CDR3 protein is CASSPPRTSAYEQYF. The CDR3 coding sequence is TGTGCCAGCAGCCCTCCTAGGACTAGCGCCTACGAGCAGTACTTC.

DNA of the CDR3: TGTGCCAGCAGTTTACTCGGAGGGGAAGCTTTCTTT. This gives the protein CASSLLGGEAFF. The chain recombines TRBV27 with TRBJ1-1, with D unresolved. CDR3 length equals 12 residues. Between the trimmed V and J ends, which lost 2 bases and 8 bases, there was a span of 9 bases. Looked up from germline, CDR1 is MNHEY and CDR2 is SMNVEV (reference sequence).

This chain joins TRBV27 and TRBJ2-3; D is undetermined. The V gene's germline CDR1 is MNHEY and CDR2 SMNVEV (reference sequence). V gave up 4 bases and J gave up 0 bases, with 8 bases separating them. CDR3 length: 14 amino acids. CDR3 sequence (DNA): TGTGCCAGCAGTTCAATGTCTAGCACAGATACGCAGTATTTT. It codes for CASSSMSSTDTQYF.

This clone was seen more than once but under ten times. This rearrangement joins TRBV5-1 to TRBJ2-3; D is possibly TRBD1 or TRBD2 (5 bases each). This CDR3 has 14 amino acids. Germline V gene sequence: CDR1 SGHRS, CDR2 YFSETQ. V was cut by 1 base and J by 7 bases, with 13 bases left in between. This CDR3 is CASSLRGAAHTQYF. DNA of the CDR3: TGCGCCAGCAGCTTGAGGGGAGCTGCCCATACGCAGTATTTT.

This rearrangement joins TRBV19 to TRBJ1-6; a possible D gene is TRBD1 (6 bases). The CDR3 sequence is 16 residues long. V dropped 0 bases and J dropped 8 bases, with 14 bases sitting between them. Germline CDR1 is LNHDA and CDR2 is SQIVND (reference sequence). The CDR3 is CASSIDRDKEDSPLHF. The CDR3 nucleotides read TGTGCCAGTAGTATAGATCGGGACAAGGAGGATTCACCCCTCCACTTT.

The V call is TRBV10-2, the J call TRBJ1-2, with TRBD1 matching over 8 bases. This CDR3 comprises 14 residues. Per germline, CDR1 WSHSY and CDR2 SAAADI. V trimming: 2 bases; J trimming: 7 bases; junction bases outside the gene matches: 6. This CDR3 is CASSEGRGLFGYTF. As DNA, the CDR3 is TGCGCCAGCAGTGAGGGCAGGGGGCTTTTTGGCTACACCTTC.

The genes are TRBV7-6 and TRBJ2-7; a possible D gene is TRBD2 (5 bases). The CDR3 covers 15 residues. CDR1 SGHVS and CDR2 FNYEAQ come from the germline V gene. V shed 1 base and J shed 6 bases, with 16 bases lying between them. The CDR3: CASSLEGGGRLEQYF. Here the CDR3 DNA reads TGTGCCAGCAGCTTAGAGGGCGGAGGCCGCCTCGAGCAGTACTTC.

This chain joins TRBV29-1 and TRBJ2-6, with D unclear. Deletions cut 5 bases from V and 2 bases from J, with 7 bases between. CDR3 length: 13 amino acids. Germline V lookup: CDR1 SQVTM, CDR2 ANQGSEA. The CDR3 nucleotides read TGCAGCGTTATAGTTCCTGGGGCCAACGTCCTGACTTTC. This codes for CSVIVPGANVLTF.

The chain is built from TRBV29-1 and TRBJ2-1, with D possibly called TRBD1 or TRBD2 (5 bases each). Germline lookup yields CDR1 SQVTM and CDR2 ANQGSEA. Trimming removed 3 bases at V and 7 bases at J, with 16 bases between. The CDR3 spans 14 residues. Here the CDR3 reads CSVEKPGRENEQFF. In nucleotides, the CDR3 is TGCAGCGTTGAGAAACCGGGGCGTGAGAATGAGCAGTTCTTC.

With regard to this clone: Other DNA sequences in this specimen translate into the identical CDR3. The V and J genes are TRBV10-2 and TRBJ2-1; D is ambiguous. The germline V and J ends were trimmed by 8 bases and 2 bases, with 7 bases remaining between them. This CDR3 spans 12 amino acids. Germline CDR1 reads WSHSY; CDR2 reads SAAADI. The CDR3 sequence is CASRVAYNEQFF. The CDR3 coding sequence is TGCGCCAGCCGCGTGGCCTACAATGAGCAGTTCTTC.

J is TRBJ2-3 and V is TRBV5-8, with 15 bases identical to TRBD2. The CDR3 is 18 residues long. The germline gives CDR1 SGHTS, CDR2 YDEGEE. Germline trimming cut 4 bases from V and 5 bases from J; bases unmatched to any gene: 11. In DNA form, the CDR3 reads TGTGCCAGCAGCCCCTGGACTAGCGGGGGGGCAGAACGAGATACGCAGTATTTT. It specifies CASSPWTSGGAERDTQYF.

V is TRBV27 and J is TRBJ1-2; 8 positions match TRBD1. The CDR3 covers 14 residues. Germline trimming cut 3 bases from V and 8 bases from J; bases unmatched to any gene: 8. Per the germline V gene, CDR1 is MNHEY and CDR2 is SMNVEV (reference sequence). The CDR3 sequence: CASSFIPGGAGYTF. The CDR3 bases are TGTGCCAGCAGTTTCATCCCAGGGGGCGCGGGCTACACCTTC.

The chain recombines TRBV19 with TRBJ2-7; perhaps TRBD1 as D (5 bases). Per the germline V gene, CDR1 is LNHDA and CDR2 is SQIVND (reference sequence). The CDR3 runs to 13 residues. Trimming removed 3 bases at V and 3 bases at J, with 9 bases between. The CDR3 sequence: CASSMYDSYEQYF. CDR3 nucleotide sequence: TGTGCCAGTAGTATGTACGACAGCTACGAGCAGTACTTC.

The chain has TRBV4-2 and TRBJ2-6; D remains ambiguous. With 2 bases removed from V and 4 bases from J, the gap between germline ends came to 6 bases. This CDR3 spans 14 amino acids. Germline V gene sequence: CDR1 LGHNA, CDR2 YNFKEQ. CDR3 nucleotide sequence: TGTGCCAGCAGCCAAAGGGCCGGGGCCAACGTCCTGACTTTC. This sequence encodes CASSQRAGANVLTF.

The chain combines TRBV2 with TRBJ2-5; 8 nucleotides align to TRBD1. Per the germline V gene, CDR1 is SNHLY and CDR2 is FYNNEI. The V gene end was trimmed by 3 bases and the J gene end by 4 bases; junction bases not matched to a gene: 7. The CDR3 is made up of 15 amino acids. DNA for the CDR3: TGTGCCAGCAGTGAGGGACAGGCGACGCTAGAGACCCAGTACTTC. Its translation is CASSEGQATLETQYF.

The chain joins TRBV5-1 to TRBJ2-3; D gene ambiguous. V shed 2 bases and J shed 1 base, with 11 bases lying between them. Germline values: CDR1 SGHRS, CDR2 YFSETQ. The CDR3 is 15 amino acids. The chain's CDR3 is CASSFRSPGTDTQYF. The CDR3 DNA follows: TGCGCCAGCAGCTTTCGAAGTCCCGGCACAGATACGCAGTATTTT.

Comment on this clone: The same CDR3 can be traced to other DNA sequences in this sample. DNA for the CDR3: TGCGCCAGCAGCTTGACAGGGGGCTACAATGAGCAGTTCTTC. Translation: CASSLTGGYNEQFF. The V call is TRBV5-1, the J call TRBJ2-1, with 8 nucleotides matching TRBD1. This CDR3 is 14 amino acids long. From germline, CDR1 is SGHRS and CDR2 YFSETQ. V lost 1 base and J lost 3; bases outside the gene matches: 0.

The table lists this clone with a few counts. The chain carries TRBV4-1 and TRBJ2-7, with D maybe TRBD2 (5 bases). V dropped 0 bases and J dropped 4 bases, with 13 bases sitting between them. CDR1 is MGHRA and CDR2 is YSYEKL in the germline V gene. The CDR3 is made up of 15 amino acids. The CDR3 loop reads CASSQEPSRGYEQYF. The CDR3 nucleotides read TGCGCCAGCAGCCAAGAGCCTAGCAGAGGATACGAGCAGTACTTC.

The CDR3: CASSSTRGAYNEQFF. The CDR3 DNA sequence: TGTGCCAGCAGCTCGACTCGGGGGGCCTACAATGAGCAGTTCTTC. The chain links TRBV7-9 to TRBJ2-1, with 7 bases lining up with TRBD2. The CDR3 spans 15 residues. CDR1 and CDR2 from the germline V gene are SEHNR and FQNEAQ (reference sequence). The J segment lost 2 bases and the V segment lost 4 bases, leaving 5 bases of the junction unmatched.

This clone has just one count. The chain couples TRBV7-6 to TRBJ2-2; D is possibly TRBD1 or TRBD2 (7 bases each). This CDR3 is built from 15 residues. The V end was cut by 6 bases, the J end by 5 bases, with 16 bases between. CDR1 is SGHVS and CDR2 is FNYEAQ in the germline V gene. The CDR3, as DNA: TGTGCCAGCAGTCCCGGGACAGCGGGGACCGGGGAGCTGTTTTTT. Its translation is CASSPGTAGTGELFF.

The genes are TRBV6-1 and TRBJ2-1; D is possibly TRBD1 (5 bases). Germline V gives CDR1 MNHNS, CDR2 SASEGT. Trimming took off 6 bases at V and 4 bases at J, with 7 bases between the two ends. The CDR3 contains 12 residues. CDR3 residues: CASSRTYNEQFF. The DNA of the CDR3 is TGTGCCAGCAGCAGGACATACAATGAGCAGTTCTTC.

The V gene is TRBV10-3, the J gene TRBJ2-7; 7 nucleotides match TRBD2. In germline, CDR1 is ENHRY, CDR2 SYGVKD. The V and J ends lost 8 bases and 5 bases, in that order; junction bases with no gene match: 3. The length of the CDR3 is 11 residues. CDR3 region: CAIRGGDEQYF. The CDR3 DNA follows: TGTGCCATCCGGGGAGGGGACGAGCAGTACTTC.

With regard to this clone: Other DNA sequences in the same sample also yield this CDR3. J is TRBJ2-5 and V is TRBV29-1; a possible D gene is TRBD1 (6 bases). CDR1 SQVTM and CDR2 ANQGSEA come from the germline V gene. The V end was cut by 1 base, the J end by 2 bases, with 8 bases between. The CDR3 consists of 13 residues. Written as DNA, the CDR3 is TGCAGCGTTGAAGGGGGGCTACAAGAGACCCAGTACTTC. It specifies CSVEGGLQETQYF.

The V call is TRBV6-1, the J call TRBJ2-3, with D unclear. The V gene's germline CDR1 is MNHNS and CDR2 SASEGT. Trimming removed 7 bases from V and 4 bases from J, with 15 bases in between. The CDR3 consists of 14 residues. The CDR3 loop is CASTEGVEADTQYF. The CDR3, as DNA: TGTGCCAGCACCGAAGGCGTGGAAGCAGATACGCAGTATTTT.

DNA for the CDR3: TGCGCCAGCAGCTTGAAGGGGCAATCCCACGAGCAGTACTTC. This codes for CASSLKGQSHEQYF. V gene TRBV5-1 combines with J gene TRBJ2-7; weak D call: TRBD1 (5 bases). Germline V gene lookup returns CDR1 SGHRS and CDR2 YFSETQ. The CDR3 extends over 14 amino acids. Trimming left V 1 base short and J 5 bases short, with 13 bases between.

V and J are TRBV4-1 and TRBJ2-5; D is unclear. Per the germline V gene, CDR1 is MGHRA and CDR2 is YSYEKL. Trimming pared 0 bases from V and 0 bases from J, leaving 17 bases between. The CDR3 is 18 amino acids. The CDR3 is CASSQDSPDGLYQETQYF. The CDR3 DNA is TGCGCCAGCAGCCAAGATTCCCCTGACGGGTTGTACCAAGAGACCCAGTACTTC.

This clone has more than one count but fewer than ten. CDR3 in amino acids: CASSELGPKDTQYF. CDR3 coding DNA: TGTGCCAGCAGCGAACTAGGGCCCAAGGATACGCAGTATTTT. The chain is built from TRBV7-6 and TRBJ2-3; the D gene is possibly TRBD2 (5 bases). V dropped 5 bases and J dropped 6 bases, with 15 bases sitting between them. CDR3 length: 14 residues. Germline lookup yields CDR1 SGHVS and CDR2 FNYEAQ.

J is TRBJ2-2 and V is TRBV2; TRBD1 matches 7 bases. There are 15 residues in the CDR3. Germline V gene lookup returns CDR1 SNHLY and CDR2 FYNNEI. Unmatched junction bases numbered 6, after V lost 5 bases and J lost 3 bases. The DNA of the CDR3 is TGTGCCAGCAGTATGAGGGGGCCGGACACCGGGGAGCTGTTTTTT. Translation gives CASSMRGPDTGELFF. The variable domain in full, completed from reference TRBV2 and TRBJ2-2, reads EPEVTQTPSHQVTQMGQEVILRCVPISNHLYFYWYRQILGQKVEFLVSFYNNEISEKSEIFDDQFSVERPDGSNFTLKIRSTKLEDSAMYFCASSMRGPDTGELFFGEGSRLTVL.

J is TRBJ2-7 and V is TRBV4-1, with 8 bases identical to TRBD2. The CDR3 is 15 amino acids. The germline V gene encodes CDR1 MGHRA and CDR2 YSYEKL. The J segment lost 1 base and the V segment lost 2 bases, leaving 4 bases of the junction unmatched. CDR3 region: CASSQSAGGSYEQYF. The CDR3 coding sequence is TGCGCCAGCAGCCAAAGTGCGGGGGGATCCTACGAGCAGTACTTC.

The chain has TRBV7-9 and TRBJ2-1; 12 bases align to TRBD2. Germline V gene data show CDR1 as SEHNR and CDR2 as FQNEAQ (reference sequence). The CDR3 consists of 15 residues. V lost 2 bases to trimming and J lost 9 bases; unmatched junction nucleotides: 5. The CDR3 sequence: CASSLLAGGPIEQFF. CDR3 sequence (DNA): TGTGCCAGCAGCTTACTAGCGGGGGGGCCCATTGAGCAGTTCTTC.

The chain links TRBV29-1 to TRBJ2-7; 7 bases are a match to TRBD1. The CDR3 is 16 residues long. In germline, CDR1 is SQVTM, CDR2 ANQGSEA. V lost 1 base, J lost 4 bases, and 13 bases stayed unmatched. CDR3 coding DNA: TGCAGCGTTGAAGTCTCCTCCGGACAGGATTATTACGAGCAGTACTTC. Its protein is CSVEVSSGQDYYEQYF.